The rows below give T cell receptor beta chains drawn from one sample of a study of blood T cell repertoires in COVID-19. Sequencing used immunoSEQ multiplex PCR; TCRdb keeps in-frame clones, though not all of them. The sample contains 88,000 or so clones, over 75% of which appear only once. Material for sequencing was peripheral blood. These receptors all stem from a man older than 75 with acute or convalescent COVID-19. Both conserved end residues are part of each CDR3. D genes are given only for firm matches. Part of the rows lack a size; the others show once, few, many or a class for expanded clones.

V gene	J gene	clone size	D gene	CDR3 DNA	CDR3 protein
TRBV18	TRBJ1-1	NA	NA	TGTGCCAGCTCATCGGACAGGAACACTGAAGCTTTCTTT	CASSSDRNTEAFF
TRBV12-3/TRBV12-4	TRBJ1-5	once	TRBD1	TGTGCCAGCCGACAGGGATCACAGCCCCAGCATTTT	CASRQGSQPQHF
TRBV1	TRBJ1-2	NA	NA	TGCACCAGCAGCCAAGAGTGGCAGGGGACCTATGGCTACACCTTC	CTSSQEWQGTYGYTF
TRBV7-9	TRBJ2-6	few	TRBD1	TGTGCCAGCAGCTTACGGCAGGGGGCGTCTGGGGCCAACGTCCTGACTTTC	CASSLRQGASGANVLTF
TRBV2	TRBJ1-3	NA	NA	TGTGCCAGCAGATTCGCGGCCACCTCTGGAAACACCATATATTTT	CASRFAATSGNTIYF
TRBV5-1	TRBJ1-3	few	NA	TGCGCCAGCAGCTTGGGGTCGGGGATAGGAAACACCATATATTTT	CASSLGSGIGNTIYF
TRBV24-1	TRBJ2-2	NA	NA	TGTGCCACCAGTTCTAATGACAGAGCGAACACCGGGGAGCTGTTTTTT	CATSSNDRANTGELFF
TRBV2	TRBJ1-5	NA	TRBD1	TGTGCCAGCAGCGGACAGGGGGGCCAGCCCCAGCATTTT	CASSGQGGQPQHF
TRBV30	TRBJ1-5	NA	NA	TGTGCCTGGGGAGGACAAAACCGTCATCAGCCCCAGCATTTT	CAWGGQNRHQPQHF
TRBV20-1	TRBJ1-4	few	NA	TGCAGTGCTAGTCACGGGTCGGGGCAGGGGTTTGAAAAACTGTTTTTT	CSASHGSGQGFEKLFF
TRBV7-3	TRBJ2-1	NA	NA	TGTGCCAGCAGCTCCCAGACTAGTAGTGATGCAGTCGAGCAGTTCTTC	CASSSQTSSDAVEQFF
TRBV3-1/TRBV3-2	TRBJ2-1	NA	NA	TGTGCCAGCAGCCAACGATTGGCCAATGAGCAGTTCTTC	CASSQRLANEQFF
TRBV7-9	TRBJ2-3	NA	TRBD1	TGTGCCAGCAGCATGTCGACAGGGGGCACAGATACGCAGTATTTT	CASSMSTGGTDTQYF
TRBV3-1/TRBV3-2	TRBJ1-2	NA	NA	TGTGCCAGCAGCCAAGATCGGGGGGCATACTATGGCTACACCTTC	CASSQDRGAYYGYTF
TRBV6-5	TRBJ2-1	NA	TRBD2	TGTGCCAGCAGGCAAGGGACTAGCGGAGACAATGAGCAGTTCTTC	CASRQGTSGDNEQFF
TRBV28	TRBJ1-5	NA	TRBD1	TGTGCCAGTAACTCGGGACAGGGGACTCAGCCCCAGCATTTT	CASNSGQGTQPQHF
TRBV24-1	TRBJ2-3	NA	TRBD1	TGTGCCACCAGTGATTCGGTTCCGGGACAGGGTCACACAGATACGCAGTATTTT	CATSDSVPGQGHTDTQYF
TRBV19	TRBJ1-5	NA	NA	TGTGCCAGTACTCGAAGGCTAAGGGGGAATCAGCCCCAGCATTTT	CASTRRLRGNQPQHF
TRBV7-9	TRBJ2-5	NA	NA	TGTGCCAGCAGCCAAGTACTATCACCTCAAGAGACCCAGTACTTC	CASSQVLSPQETQYF
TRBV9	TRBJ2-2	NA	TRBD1	TGTGCCAGCAGCGTCGCGGGACAGGCTCCCACCGGGGAGCTGTTTTTT	CASSVAGQAPTGELFF
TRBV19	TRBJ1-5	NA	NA	TGTGCCAGTAGTAGCTCCACAGGGTTTCCCCCCCAGCATTTT	CASSSSTGFPPQHF
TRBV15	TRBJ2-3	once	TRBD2	TGTGCCACCAGCAGAGTCTTGACTAGCGTAGATACGCAGTATTTT	CATSRVLTSVDTQYF
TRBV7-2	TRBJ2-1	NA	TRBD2	TGTGCCAGCAGCTACGGACTAGCGGGGGCATACTCCTACAATGAGCAGTTCTTC	CASSYGLAGAYSYNEQFF
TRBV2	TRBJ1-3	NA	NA	TGTGCCAGCAGGCCGGGGTTGGACACCATATATTTT	CASRPGLDTIYF